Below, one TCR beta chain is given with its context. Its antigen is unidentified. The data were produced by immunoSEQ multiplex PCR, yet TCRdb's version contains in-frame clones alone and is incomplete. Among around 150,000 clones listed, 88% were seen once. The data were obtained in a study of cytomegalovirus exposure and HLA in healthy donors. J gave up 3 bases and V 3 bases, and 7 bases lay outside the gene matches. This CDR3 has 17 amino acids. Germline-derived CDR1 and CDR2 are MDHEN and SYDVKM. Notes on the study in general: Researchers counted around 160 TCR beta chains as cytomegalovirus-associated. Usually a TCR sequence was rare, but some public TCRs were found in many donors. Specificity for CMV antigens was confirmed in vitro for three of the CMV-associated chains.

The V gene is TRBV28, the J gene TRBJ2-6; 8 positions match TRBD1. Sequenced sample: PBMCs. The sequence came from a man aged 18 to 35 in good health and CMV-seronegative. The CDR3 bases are TGTGCCAGCAGTTTGGTGACAGGGGTAGATGGGGCCAACGTCCTGACTTTC. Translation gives CASSLVTGVDGANVLTF.